A selection of T cell receptor beta chains follows, all from one sample in a study of human T cells and chemical hapten exposure. TCRdb redid the calling of the RACE reads with MiXCR, one entry per CDR3 protein. Seen here are roughly 120,000 distinct CDR3 sequences, about an eighth observed once, and the top ten hold more than 1.3%. The material sequenced was whole blood, taken in connection with sensitization to the hapten diphenylcyclopropenone (DPC). These receptors were collected from a woman between 45 and 65 years old with alopecia areata. Some clones in this sample may be carry-over from other donors' samples. Each CDR3 is given without its conserved first and last residue.

j_call v_call cdr3_aa
TRBJ1-3 TRBV7-8 ASSLGTVSSGNTIY
TRBJ2-2 TRBV6-1 ATTSGQGVTGELF
TRBJ2-2 TRBV20-1 SASPGGTGELF
TRBJ2-3 TRBV7-8 ATRLAGSTDTQY
TRBJ2-2 TRBV7-9 ASSPAGTGELF
TRBJ2-5 TRBV5-1 ASETGGVQETQY
TRBJ2-1 TRBV2 ASLVDQRDTSLF
TRBJ2-1 TRBV20-1 SARLAGRNNEQF
TRBJ1-5 TRBV12-3/TRBV12-4 ASTHDREDNQPQH
TRBJ2-7 TRBV28 ASSRQREQY
TRBJ2-4 TRBV4-1 ASSPLVGRNIQY
TRBJ2-4 TRBV5-1 ANRTGLAKNIQY
TRBJ2-5 TRBV11-3 ASSPARESQETQY
TRBJ2-3 TRBV7-9 ASSQSPGTDTQY
TRBJ2-7 TRBV20-1 SARDPLYEQY
TRBJ1-1 TRBV11-2 ASSLSAWTEAF
TRBJ2-3 TRBV5-1 ASSADRGRDTQY
TRBJ2-6 TRBV4-3 ASSLSSQGSGANVLT
TRBJ1-6 TRBV3-1 ASSQTGGSRSPLH
TRBJ2-1 TRBV4-2 ASSQDVRYYNEQF
TRBJ1-4 TRBV18 ASSPLSTNEKLF
TRBJ1-5 TRBV20-1 SARRGDVQPQH
TRBJ2-2 TRBV29-1 SETGELF
TRBJ2-3 TRBV20-1 SAMGSGTDTQY
TRBJ1-4 TRBV6-6 ASSPTTNEKLF